This paragraph reports one T cell receptor beta chain. This table comes from immunoSEQ multiplex PCR, and its TCRdb copy is limited to in-frame clones, with some not included. Found here are under 600,000 clones, about 96% of them singletons; the top ten hold about 0.06%. V was cut by 1 base and J by 4 bases, with 11 bases left in between. Germline loops: CDR1 SGHNT, CDR2 YENEEA. This CDR3 is 15 amino acids long. The data were taken from a study of shared clonotypes between healthy human individuals. The sample consisted of naive CD4+ T cells sorted from blood. The subset is: CD45RA+ positively selected. This receptor was obtained from a woman in her 30s in good health. The chain combines TRBV11-3 with TRBJ2-1; no definite D call. CDR3 in DNA: TGTGCCAGCAGCTTAGGGGTCCAGAGTTACAATGAGCAGTTCTTC. Translation: CASSLGVQSYNEQFF. Based on the CDR3 plus reference TRBV11-3 and TRBJ2-1, the full variable domain is EAGVVQSPRYKIIEKKQPVAFWCNPISGHNTLYWYLQNLGQGPELLIRYENEEAVDDSQLPKDRFSAERLKGVDSTLKIQPAELGDSAVYLCASSLGVQSYNEQFFGPGTRLTVL.